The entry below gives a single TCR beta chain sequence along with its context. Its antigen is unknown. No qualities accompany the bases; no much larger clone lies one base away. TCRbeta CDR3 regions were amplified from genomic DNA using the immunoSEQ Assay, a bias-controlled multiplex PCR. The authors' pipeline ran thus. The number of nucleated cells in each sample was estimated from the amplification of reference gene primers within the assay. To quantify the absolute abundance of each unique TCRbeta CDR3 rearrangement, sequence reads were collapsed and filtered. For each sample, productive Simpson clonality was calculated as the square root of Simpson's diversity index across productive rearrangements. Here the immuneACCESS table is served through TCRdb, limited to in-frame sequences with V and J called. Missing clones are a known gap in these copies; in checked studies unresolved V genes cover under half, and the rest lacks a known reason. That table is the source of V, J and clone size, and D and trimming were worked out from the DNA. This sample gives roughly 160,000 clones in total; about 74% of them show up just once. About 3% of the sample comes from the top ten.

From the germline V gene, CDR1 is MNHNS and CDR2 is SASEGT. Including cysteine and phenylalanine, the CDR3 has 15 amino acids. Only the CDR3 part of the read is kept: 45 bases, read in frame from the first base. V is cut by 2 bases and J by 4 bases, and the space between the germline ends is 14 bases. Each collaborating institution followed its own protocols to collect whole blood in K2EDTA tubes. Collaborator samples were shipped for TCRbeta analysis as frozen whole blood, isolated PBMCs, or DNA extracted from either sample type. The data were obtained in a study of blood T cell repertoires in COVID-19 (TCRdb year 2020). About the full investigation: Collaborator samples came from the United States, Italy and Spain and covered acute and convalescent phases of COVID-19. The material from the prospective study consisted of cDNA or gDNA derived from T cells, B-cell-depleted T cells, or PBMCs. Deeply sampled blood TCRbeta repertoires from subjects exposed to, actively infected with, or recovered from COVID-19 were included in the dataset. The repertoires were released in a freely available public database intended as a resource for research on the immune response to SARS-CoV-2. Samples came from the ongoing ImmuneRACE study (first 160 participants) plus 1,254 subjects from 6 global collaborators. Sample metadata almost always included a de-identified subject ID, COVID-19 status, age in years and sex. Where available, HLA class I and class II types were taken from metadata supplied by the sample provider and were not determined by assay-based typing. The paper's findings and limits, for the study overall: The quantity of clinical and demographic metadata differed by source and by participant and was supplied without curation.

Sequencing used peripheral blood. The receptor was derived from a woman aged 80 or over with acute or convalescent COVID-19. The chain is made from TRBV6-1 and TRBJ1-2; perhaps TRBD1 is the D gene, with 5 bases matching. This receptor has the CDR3 CASSENPGQGYGYTF. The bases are TGTGCCAGCAGTGAAAATCCCGGGCAGGGCTATGGCTACACCTTC.